This TCR beta chain was observed in a study of Ad26.COV2.S vaccination and SARS-CoV-2 variants. Looking at the study overall: Doses of Ad26.COV2.S were injected into muscle once or twice, 56 days apart.

This CDR3 contains 13 residues. Germline V gene lookup returns CDR1 MNHEY and CDR2 SMNVEV (reference sequence). Trimming removed 2 bases from V and 6 bases from J, with 7 bases in between. Here immunoSEQ multiplex PCR was the method, and the copy in TCRdb shows in-frame clones only, minus some. The repertoire has roughly 680,000 clones, around 89% of them found once; the top ten carry approximately 1.5%. This sample's treatment: some 20 received Ad26.COV2.S at low or high dose, single or two shots; roughly 5 received placebo; per-sample allocation not given. Specimens were obtained on day 63 following the first vaccine or placebo injection.

Sequences were derived from peripheral blood, sampled in a trial of Ad26.COV2.S vaccine versus placebo. The chain joins TRBV27 to TRBJ2-2; a possible D gene is TRBD2 (5 bases). The receptor's source is a person between 18 and 65 years old who received the Ad26.COV2.S COVID-19 vaccine or a placebo. The CDR3 DNA sequence: TGTGCCAGCAGTTTACAGGAGGCCGGGGAGCTGTTTTTT. Protein product: CASSLQEAGELFF.